Presented here are 16 T cell receptor beta chains from one specimen sequenced in a study of blood T cell repertoires in COVID-19. Sequencing used immunoSEQ multiplex PCR; TCRdb keeps in-frame clones, though not all of them. The sample lists 65,000 to 85,000 clones, around nine tenths seen once, with around 9.9% in the top ten. The source material was peripheral blood. All receptors come from a woman under 30 with acute or convalescent COVID-19.

The chain joins TRBV9 to TRBJ2-7, with D maybe TRBD2 (6 bases). Germline V gives CDR1 SGDLS, CDR2 YYNGEE. The CDR3 totals 16 residues. V was trimmed by 0 bases and J by 2 bases, leaving 15 bases between them. CDR3 region: CASSVELTSRAYEQYF. CDR3 nucleotides: TGTGCCAGCAGCGTAGAGTTGACTAGTAGGGCCTACGAGCAGTACTTC. Drawing the rest from reference TRBV9 and TRBJ2-7, the complete variable domain is DSGVTQTPKHLITATGQRVTLRCSPRSGDLSVYWYQQSLDQGLQFLIQYYNGEERAKGNILERFSAQQFPDLHSELNLSSLELGDSALYFCASSVELTSRAYEQYFGPGTRLTVT.

This chain links TRBV14 with TRBJ2-3; 7 nucleotides align to TRBD1. Trimming removed 2 bases from V and 4 bases from J; junction bases left unmatched: 6. Germline V gene data show CDR1 as SGHDN and CDR2 as FVKESK. The CDR3 extends over 15 amino acids. The chain's CDR3 is CASSQTTGVPDTQYF. The CDR3 coding sequence is TGTGCCAGCAGCCAAACAACAGGGGTGCCAGATACGCAGTATTTT.

The chain has TRBV4-3 and TRBJ2-7; 14 positions match TRBD2. V was pared by 1 base and J by 1 base, with 6 bases of the junction left unmatched. CDR3 length: 18 amino acids. CDR1 is LGHNA and CDR2 is YSLEER in the germline V gene. The CDR3: CASSQGFGTSGSSYEQYF. For the CDR3, the DNA is TGCGCCAGCAGCCAAGGTTTCGGGACTAGCGGGAGTTCCTACGAGCAGTACTTC.

The chain employs TRBV3-1 (or the pseudogene TRBV3-2) and TRBJ1-2; D call uncertain. Germline lookup yields CDR1 LGHDT and CDR2 YNNKEL (reference sequence). With 1 base removed from V and 7 bases from J, the gap between germline ends came to 10 bases. The CDR3 totals 13 residues. Here the CDR3 reads CASSQVGGSGYTF. CDR3 DNA sequence: TGTGCCAGCAGCCAAGTCGGCGGGAGTGGCTACACCTTC.

The chain uses TRBV6-5 and TRBJ2-1; 15 bases agree with TRBD2. The CDR3 totals 15 residues. V gave up 5 bases and J gave up 11 bases; unmatched junction bases: 7. The germline V gene encodes CDR1 MNHEY and CDR2 SVGAGI. The CDR3, as DNA: TGTGCCAGCAGTACGGGACTAGCGGGAGGCCCCAAGCAGTTCTTC. Protein: CASSTGLAGGPKQFF.

The CDR3 DNA reads TGTGCCAGCACCCCTGCGGCGGGAAGCACAGATACGCAGTATTTT. Its protein product is CASTPAAGSTDTQYF. The rearrangement joins TRBV6-6 to TRBJ2-3, with D perhaps TRBD2 (6 bases). Germline V gene lookup returns CDR1 MNHNY and CDR2 SVGAGI (reference sequence). The CDR3 totals 15 residues. V was shortened by 7 bases and J by 0 bases, with 14 bases between the two germline ends.

This clone was counted between two and nine times. The J gene is TRBJ1-1, the V gene TRBV28; D unresolved. In germline, CDR1 is MDHEN, CDR2 SYDVKM. V lost 6 bases, J lost 1 base, and 12 bases lay in between. There are 14 residues in the CDR3. Written as DNA, the CDR3 is TGTGCCAGCAGGGCTAGGGAGGCGAACACTGAAGCTTTCTTT. Its translation: CASRAREANTEAFF.

The chain links TRBV5-8 to TRBJ2-3, with 12 bases lining up with TRBD2. Germline loops: CDR1 SGHTS, CDR2 YDEGEE. J lost 4 bases, V lost 3 bases, and 0 bases had no gene match. This CDR3 is built from 14 residues. The CDR3 is CASSSSGGADTQYF. The CDR3 DNA is TGTGCCAGCAGCTCTAGCGGGGGGGCAGATACGCAGTATTTT.

The chain is built from TRBV6-2 or TRBV6-3 and TRBJ2-4, with TRBD2 identical over 10 bases. The CDR3 covers 16 residues. After removal of 2 bases from V and 6 bases from J, the junction contained 7 bases not matched to a gene. Germline CDR1 and CDR2: MNHEY and SVGEGT. The CDR3 DNA reads as TGTGCCAGCAGTTACGGGTGGTCTAGCGGGAGAAACATTCAGTACTTC. This codes for CASSYGWSSGRNIQYF.

V usage is TRBV30 and J usage is TRBJ2-1; D is possibly TRBD2 (7 bases). The germline V gene encodes CDR1 GTSNPN and CDR2 SVGIG (reference sequence). The V end was cut by 1 base, the J end by 4 bases, with 17 bases between. The CDR3 runs 16 residues. The CDR3 sequence: CAWSGVRGGQYNEQFF. The CDR3 region has the DNA TGTGCCTGGAGTGGGGTTCGCGGGGGCCAATACAATGAGCAGTTCTTC.

The rearrangement links TRBV4-1 to TRBJ1-2; maybe TRBD1 (5 bases). The CDR3 has 15 amino acids. Trimming shortened V by 1 base and J by 2 bases, and 11 bases separated the two germline ends. Germline V lookup: CDR1 MGHRA, CDR2 YSYEKL. CDR3 DNA: TGCGCCAGCAGCCAAGCCCAGGGTTCCAACTATGGCTACACCTTC. It yields the protein CASSQAQGSNYGYTF.

V and J are TRBV19 and TRBJ2-1; TRBD2 matches 8 bases. V lost 3 bases and J lost 4; bases outside the gene matches: 11. Germline assignment: CDR1 LNHDA and CDR2 SQIVND (reference sequence). The CDR3 is 17 residues long. The CDR3 DNA is TGTGCCAGTAGTATCTCTCTAGCGGGTGGCTCTTACAATGAGCAGTTCTTC. This sequence encodes CASSISLAGGSYNEQFF.

The genes are TRBV23-1 and TRBJ1-3; 7 bases are a match to TRBD1. TRBV23-1 is designated an ORF whose function remains uncertain. The CDR3 covers 19 residues. V dropped 3 bases and J dropped 2; count of bases not matched to a gene: 16. The CDR3 protein is CASSQSEQTGELTGNTIYF. CDR3 in DNA: TGCGCCAGCAGTCAGTCCGAACAAACAGGGGAGCTTACTGGAAACACCATATATTTT.

This chain links TRBV19 with TRBJ1-1; 8 bases are a match to TRBD1. Trimming removed 10 bases from V and 6 bases from J; junction bases left unmatched: 10. This CDR3 contains 13 residues. Germline V gene data show CDR1 as LNHDA and CDR2 as SQIVND (reference sequence). In DNA form, the CDR3 reads TGTGCCACCTCACAGGACAGGGCCGCTGAAGCTTTCTTT. This codes for CATSQDRAAEAFF.

This clone appeared a few times. The chain joins TRBV5-6 to TRBJ1-2; D is possibly TRBD1 (5 bases). Trimming shortened V by 5 bases and J by 2 bases, and 16 bases separated the two germline ends. Per germline, CDR1 SGHDT and CDR2 YYEEEE. The CDR3 runs 15 residues. CDR3 nucleotides: TGTGCCAGCAGGGGCCGACAGCAGTACAACTATGGCTACACCTTC. This codes for CASRGRQQYNYGYTF.

The chain recombines TRBV19 with TRBJ1-2, with TRBD1 as a possible D gene (6 bases). The CDR3 runs 11 residues. CDR1 is LNHDA and CDR2 is SQIVND in the germline V gene (reference sequence). The ends were cut back, 10 bases at V and 4 bases at J, with 10 bases in the middle. The CDR3 here is CATSDSYGYTF. CDR3 coding DNA: TGTGCCACCTCGGACAGCTATGGCTACACCTTC.